These 21 T cell receptor beta chains share one sample of origin, sequenced in a study of technical replicates of blood from several donors. Method: immunoSEQ multiplex PCR; TCRdb's copy keeps in-frame clones and lacks some. Of about 98,000 clones in the sample, approximately 95% were seen once. Sequenced material: T cells isolated from PBMCs. The receptors stem from a human donor in good health.

This clone was seen once. The J gene is TRBJ2-2, the V gene TRBV11-3; TRBD2 is a possible D gene (6 bases). The germline V gene has CDR1 SGHNT and CDR2 YENEEA. V lost 2 bases, J lost 3 bases, and 10 bases lay in between. This CDR3 has 15 residues. DNA for the CDR3: TGTGCCAGCAGCTTAATGGAGGGGCACACCGGGGAGCTGTTTTTT. As protein: CASSLMEGHTGELFF.

About this clone itself: This sample includes further DNA sequences coding for the same CDR3. This chain connects TRBV5-1 to TRBJ2-7; 14 bases align to TRBD2. Germline V gene lookup returns CDR1 SGHRS and CDR2 YFSETQ. V was clipped by 3 bases and J by 3 bases; unmatched bases: 2. The CDR3 is 15 amino acids. Here the CDR3 DNA reads TGCGCCAGCAGCTCGGGACTAGCGGGAGTCTACGAGCAGTACTTC. Its protein product is CASSSGLAGVYEQYF. Combining the CDR3 with reference TRBV5-1 and TRBJ2-7 gives the whole variable domain KAGVTQTPRYLIKTRGQQVTLSCSPISGHRSVSWYQQTPGQGLQFLFEYFSETQRNKGNFPGRFSGRQFSNSRSEMNVSTLELGDSALYLCASSSGLAGVYEQYFGPGTRLTVT.

This sequence joins TRBV5-4 and TRBJ2-7; 8 bases match TRBD1. CDR1 and CDR2 from the germline V gene are SGHNT and YYREEE (reference sequence). The CDR3 loop spans 15 amino acids. V dropped 1 base and J dropped 5; count of bases not matched to a gene: 8. CDR3 amino acids: CASSLRQGSAHEQYF. The DNA of the CDR3 is TGTGCCAGCAGCTTGAGACAGGGGTCCGCTCACGAGCAGTACTTC. Filled out from reference TRBV5-4 and TRBJ2-7, the complete variable domain reads ETGVTQSPTHLIKTRGQQVTLRCSSQSGHNTVSWYQQALGQGPQFIFQYYREEENGRGNFPPRFSGLQFPNYSSELNVNALELDDSALYLCASSLRQGSAHEQYFGPGTRLTVT.

The chain recombines TRBV5-8 with TRBJ2-2; 10 positions agree with TRBD2. The CDR3 sequence is 17 residues long. Germline CDR1 reads SGHTS; CDR2 reads YDEGEE. V shed 2 bases and J 6 bases; nucleotides not matched to a gene: 10. In DNA form, the CDR3 reads TGTGCCAGCAGCTTAGGGCGCCTAGCGGGAGTGTCCGGGGAGCTGTTTTTT. Its translation is CASSLGRLAGVSGELFF.

This chain connects TRBV6-1 to TRBJ2-1; 13 bases line up with TRBD2. The CDR3 covers 15 residues. Per germline, CDR1 MNHNS and CDR2 SASEGT. V shed 9 bases and J 3 bases; nucleotides not matched to a gene: 5. The CDR3 coding sequence is TGTGCCAGTCGACTAGCGGGAGGCCTCTACAATGAGCAGTTCTTC. The encoded protein is CASRLAGGLYNEQFF.

The V and J genes are TRBV27 and TRBJ2-7; maybe TRBD1 (5 bases). This CDR3 contains 16 residues. Germline V lookup: CDR1 MNHEY, CDR2 SMNVEV (reference sequence). Trimming removed 5 bases from V and 5 bases from J, with 22 bases in between. CDR3 sequence reads: CASSPDQGRIVHEQYF. Written as DNA, the CDR3 is TGTGCCAGCAGTCCAGATCAGGGTAGGATCGTTCACGAGCAGTACTTC.

This rearrangement joins TRBV19 to TRBJ2-3; D might be TRBD1 (5 bases). This CDR3 region has 15 residues. Germline lookup yields CDR1 LNHDA and CDR2 SQIVND (reference sequence). The germline V and J ends were trimmed by 5 bases and 2 bases, with 14 bases remaining between them. The CDR3 reads CASSGDQGPTDTQYF. The CDR3 bases are TGTGCCAGTAGTGGTGATCAGGGCCCCACAGATACGCAGTATTTT.

The chain recombines TRBV5-1 with TRBJ2-7, with TRBD2 matching 13 bases. The CDR3 extends over 18 amino acids. Trimming at V came to 3 bases and at J to 1 base, leaving 10 bases not matched to a gene. CDR1 is SGHRS and CDR2 is YFSETQ in the germline V gene. The CDR3 region is CASSSGTSGMGGSYEQYF. CDR3 in DNA: TGCGCCAGCAGCTCCGGGACTAGCGGGATGGGAGGGTCCTACGAGCAGTACTTC.

This rearrangement joins TRBV19 to TRBJ1-1, with TRBD1 matching over 8 bases. CDR3 length equals 14 residues. With V trimmed by 5 bases and J by 1 base, 3 bases remained unmatched. In germline, CDR1 is LNHDA, CDR2 SQIVND (reference sequence). CDR3 protein: CASSGTGPNTEAFF. CDR3 DNA sequence: TGTGCCAGTAGTGGGACAGGACCGAACACTGAAGCTTTCTTT.

The rearrangement uses TRBV4-2 and TRBJ1-5; D unclear. Germline CDR1 and CDR2: LGHNA and YNFKEQ. The germline V and J ends were trimmed by 0 bases and 0 bases, with 12 bases remaining between them. The CDR3 totals 17 residues. CDR3 sequence reads: CASSQDPTGYSNQPQHF. CDR3 nucleotides: TGTGCCAGCAGCCAAGATCCGACGGGTTATAGCAATCAGCCCCAGCATTTT.

The chain has TRBV28 and TRBJ2-1, with 9 nucleotides matching TRBD1. Germline CDR1 reads MDHEN; CDR2 reads SYDVKM. The CDR3 loop spans 18 amino acids. V shed 6 bases and J 6 bases; nucleotides not matched to a gene: 18. In DNA, the CDR3 is TGTGCCAGCAGCCCCCACCCGGGACAGGGAGGGCTAGCCAATGAGCAGTTCTTC. This codes for CASSPHPGQGGLANEQFF.

The rearrangement links TRBV10-3 to TRBJ1-2; the match to TRBD1 covers 10 bases. CDR3 length: 14 amino acids. V lost 6 bases, J lost 8 bases, and 9 bases stayed unmatched. The germline CDR1 and CDR2 sequences are ENHRY and SYGVKD. The CDR3 nucleotides are TGTGCCATCAGGAAAACCGGGACAGGGGACGGCTACACCTTC. This sequence encodes CAIRKTGTGDGYTF.

The chain has TRBV19 and TRBJ2-1, with 10 positions matching TRBD2. This CDR3 region has 15 residues. Germline V gene lookup returns CDR1 LNHDA and CDR2 SQIVND (reference sequence). Trimming cost V 3 bases and J 8 bases; bases outside gene matches: 7. The chain's CDR3 is CASSIGLAVRDEQFF. DNA of the CDR3: TGTGCCAGTAGTATCGGACTAGCGGTTAGGGATGAGCAGTTCTTC.

The chain is built from TRBV27 and TRBJ2-3; possibly TRBD1 for D (7 bases). CDR3 length equals 15 residues. Looked up from germline, CDR1 is MNHEY and CDR2 is SMNVEV (reference sequence). The V and J ends lost 6 bases and 0 bases respectively, with 13 bases between them. The CDR3 sequence: CASSRGAKSTDTQYF. In nucleotides, the CDR3 is TGTGCCAGCAGCAGGGGGGCGAAAAGCACAGATACGCAGTATTTT.

This chain connects TRBV6-1 to TRBJ2-1, with TRBD1 identical over 8 bases. With 6 bases clipped from V and 4 bases from J, the junction kept 8 bases outside the gene matches. Looked up from germline, CDR1 is MNHNS and CDR2 is SASEGT. The CDR3 consists of 15 residues. The CDR3 sequence is CASRGQGLTYNEQFF. The CDR3 nucleotides read TGTGCCAGCAGAGGACAGGGTTTGACATACAATGAGCAGTTCTTC.

The chain carries TRBV9 and TRBJ2-7, with 8 bases fitting TRBD2. V lost 0 bases and J lost 3; bases outside the gene matches: 8. The CDR3 has 16 residues. Germline CDR1 and CDR2: SGDLS and YYNGEE. In DNA form, the CDR3 reads TGTGCCAGCAGCGTAGCACCCAGCGGGAGAGTCTACGAGCAGTACTTC. This translates into CASSVAPSGRVYEQYF.

This clone was recorded once. The chain uses TRBV5-1 and TRBJ2-1, with 11 bases that match TRBD1. Trimming at V came to 7 bases and at J to 6 bases, leaving 3 bases not matched to a gene. Germline V lookup: CDR1 SGHRS, CDR2 YFSETQ. This CDR3 is 13 amino acids long. Here the CDR3 reads CASGTGGPNEQFF. DNA for the CDR3: TGCGCCAGCGGGACAGGGGGGCCCAATGAGCAGTTCTTC.

This CDR3 is CASSLGGLYNEQFF. DNA for the CDR3: TGTGCCAGCAGCTTGGGGGGACTTTACAATGAGCAGTTCTTC. This rearrangement joins TRBV5-5 to TRBJ2-1; perhaps TRBD2 as D (6 bases). V was pared by 0 bases and J by 4 bases, with 8 bases between. Germline V gives CDR1 SGHKS, CDR2 YYEKEE (reference sequence). There are 14 residues in the CDR3.

J is TRBJ2-5 and V is TRBV19, with 8 bases identical to TRBD2. In germline, CDR1 is LNHDA, CDR2 SQIVND (reference sequence). The CDR3 length is 13 residues. Trimming at V came to 4 bases and at J to 4 bases, leaving 2 bases not matched to a gene. The CDR3 DNA sequence: TGTGCCAGTAGTAAAGCGGGAGTAGAGACCCAGTACTTC. Residues: CASSKAGVETQYF.

CDR3 sequence reads: CASSLVSGNTIYF. CDR3 nucleotides: TGTGCCAGCAGCTTGGTGTCAGGGAACACCATATATTTT. The gene calls are TRBV5-6 and TRBJ1-3, with D perhaps matching TRBD1 (5 bases). V gave up 0 bases and J gave up 7 bases, with 8 bases separating them. The CDR3 sequence is 13 residues long. Per the germline V gene, CDR1 is SGHDT and CDR2 is YYEEEE.

The gene calls are TRBV27 and TRBJ2-1; D perhaps matches TRBD2 (5 bases). Germline assignment: CDR1 MNHEY and CDR2 SMNVEV (reference sequence). The CDR3 extends over 13 amino acids. Trimming stripped 6 bases from V and 3 bases from J, with 9 bases between. The CDR3, as DNA: TGTGCCAGCAGACTTACTAGCTACAATGAGCAGTTCTTC. This encodes CASRLTSYNEQFF.